This T cell receptor beta chain was documented in a study of shared clonotypes between healthy human individuals. Study context: The donor group consisted of two women and a few men, aged 18 to 49.

It was about 84 million PBMCs that unsorted samples used for genomic DNA. Profiled with immunoSEQ multiplex PCR; TCRdb holds only in-frame clones, not every one. Found here are fewer than 550,000 clones, about 75% of them singletons; the top ten hold approximately 13%. Trimming removed 5 bases from V and 2 bases from J; junction bases left unmatched: 9. This CDR3 has 16 residues. Germline CDR1 SEHNR, CDR2 FQNEAQ (reference sequence). Sequences were obtained from PBMCs. The receptor's source is a woman aged 40 to 50 in good health. Some clones in this sample may be carry-over from other donors' samples. This chain links TRBV7-9 with TRBJ1-5, with 7 positions matching TRBD1. CDR3 region: CASSTTGAGGNQPQHF. CDR3 nucleotide sequence: TGTGCCAGCAGCACAACAGGGGCCGGGGGCAATCAGCCCCAGCATTTT.